Listed below are T cell receptor beta chains from one sample, sequenced in a study of early T cells in non-severe SARS-CoV-2 infection. TCRdb fed the 5' RACE reads into MiXCR, producing one record per CDR3 protein. The sample consists of around 56,000 distinct CDR3 sequences, roughly 7.1% of them appearing once. The source material was whole blood, sampled at baseline. The receptors here all came from an adult who was a healthcare worker with PCR-confirmed SARS-CoV-2 infection or an uninfected control (not recorded which). Each CDR3 is given with its conserved first and last residue. The order of the fields is V gene, J gene, CDR3 protein.

v_gene: TRBV27
j_gene: TRBJ2-7
CDR3aa: CASSLGTGGKYEQYF

v_gene: TRBV20-1
j_gene: TRBJ1-6
CDR3aa: CSARVAGTLYNSPLHF

v_gene: TRBV7-8
j_gene: TRBJ2-1
CDR3aa: CASSLANRGMRDEQFF

v_gene: TRBV11-2
j_gene: TRBJ2-1
CDR3aa: CASSSRTSLYNEQFF

v_gene: TRBV7-9
j_gene: TRBJ2-7
CDR3aa: CASSLGSGYEQYF

v_gene: TRBV28
j_gene: TRBJ2-7
CDR3aa: CASSSDSPYEQYF

v_gene: TRBV14
j_gene: TRBJ2-7
CDR3aa: CASSGQQGYEQYF

v_gene: TRBV11-2
j_gene: TRBJ2-3
CDR3aa: CASSPGSYDSDTQYF

v_gene: TRBV10-3
j_gene: TRBJ2-3
CDR3aa: CATETGTSSDTQYF

v_gene: TRBV11-1
j_gene: TRBJ2-2
CDR3aa: CASSLNRDPITGELFF

v_gene: TRBV7-7
j_gene: TRBJ2-5
CDR3aa: CASSLGSRGETQYF

v_gene: TRBV13
j_gene: TRBJ2-1
CDR3aa: CASGLWGQGNEQFF

v_gene: TRBV7-6
j_gene: TRBJ1-5
CDR3aa: CASSRLPGMGQPQHF

v_gene: TRBV3-1
j_gene: TRBJ2-3
CDR3aa: CASSEEGPTDTQYF

v_gene: TRBV11-1
j_gene: TRBJ2-1
CDR3aa: CASRGQALGSSSYNEQFF

v_gene: TRBV20-1
j_gene: TRBJ2-7
CDR3aa: CSAGGLASGDEQYF

v_gene: TRBV7-9
j_gene: TRBJ2-1
CDR3aa: CASSLTHKRGSYNEQFF

v_gene: TRBV6-4
j_gene: TRBJ2-3
CDR3aa: CASSKTSGSSPDTQYF

v_gene: TRBV4-2
j_gene: TRBJ2-5
CDR3aa: CASSQDRVAETQYF

v_gene: TRBV27
j_gene: TRBJ2-7
CDR3aa: CASKRQGTYEQYF

v_gene: TRBV7-9
j_gene: TRBJ2-7
CDR3aa: CASSPLLAQLTYEQYF

v_gene: TRBV2
j_gene: TRBJ2-5
CDR3aa: CASTRGEETQYF

v_gene: TRBV5-1
j_gene: TRBJ2-1
CDR3aa: CASRGLAGAGHNEQFF

v_gene: TRBV5-1
j_gene: TRBJ2-7
CDR3aa: CASSPGQGPYEQYF

v_gene: TRBV12-3/TRBV12-4
j_gene: TRBJ2-3
CDR3aa: CASTRSTDTQYF

v_gene: TRBV12-3/TRBV12-4
j_gene: TRBJ2-5
CDR3aa: CASRLQETQYF

v_gene: TRBV4-1
j_gene: TRBJ1-1
CDR3aa: CASSQEPGASNTEAFF

v_gene: TRBV12-3/TRBV12-4
j_gene: TRBJ2-3
CDR3aa: CASIPGQGYPDTQYF

v_gene: TRBV27
j_gene: TRBJ2-3
CDR3aa: CASSFGDRYTDTQYF